Listed here are 9 T cell receptor beta chains from one sample, sequenced in a study of blood T cell repertoires in COVID-19. Assay: immunoSEQ multiplex PCR; the TCRdb copy retains only in-frame clones and omits some. The top ten hold about 3.6% of the sample, which has about 380,000 clones, 85% seen once. Sequenced material: peripheral blood. The receptors were gathered from a woman aged 18-29 years with acute or convalescent COVID-19.

The chain recombines TRBV9 with TRBJ2-1, with 7 bases fitting TRBD1. V was clipped by 2 bases and J by 5 bases; unmatched bases: 7. CDR3 length: 15 amino acids. CDR1 and CDR2 from the germline V gene are SGDLS and YYNGEE. DNA of the CDR3: TGTGCCAGCAGCGTTGTCGGGACAGCCAACAATGAGCAGTTCTTC. Residues: CASSVVGTANNEQFF.

This sequence joins TRBV2 and TRBJ2-1; TRBD2 matches 14 bases. The germline gives CDR1 SNHLY, CDR2 FYNNEI. V lost 8 bases and J lost 8; bases outside the gene matches: 5. This CDR3 is 14 amino acids long. Here the CDR3 DNA reads TGTGCCAGCGGGGGACTAGCGGGGGTGGATGAGCAGTTCTTC. Its translation: CASGGLAGVDEQFF.

For the CDR3, the DNA is TGTGCTAGTGGTTTGAGCCAAAGATACACTGAAGCTTTCTTT. Protein: CASGLSQRYTEAFF. This chain connects TRBV12-5 to TRBJ1-1; no firm D call. Germline V lookup: CDR1 LGHNT, CDR2 FRNRAP. With 2 bases removed from V and 3 bases from J, the gap between germline ends came to 10 bases. The CDR3 is 14 amino acids. The variable domain in full, completed from reference TRBV12-5 and TRBJ1-1, reads DARVTQTPRHKVTEMGQEVTMRCQPILGHNTVFWYRQTMMQGLELLAYFRNRAPLDDSGMPKDRFSAEMPDATLATLKIQPSEPRDSAVYFCASGLSQRYTEAFFGQGTRLTVV.

This clone was detected only once. J is TRBJ1-2 and V is TRBV9; 9 nucleotides line up with TRBD1. V lost 4 bases and J lost 8; bases outside the gene matches: 9. Germline CDR1 reads SGDLS; CDR2 reads YYNGEE. This CDR3 is built from 14 residues. The CDR3 protein is CASSPNEDRGGYTF. The CDR3 DNA follows: TGTGCCAGCAGCCCGAACGAGGACAGGGGAGGCTACACCTTC.

The chain's CDR3 is CASSYRGGTEAFF. CDR3 nucleotide sequence: TGTGCCAGCAGTTACAGGGGTGGCACTGAAGCTTTCTTT. The chain is built from TRBV27 and TRBJ1-1; the match to TRBD1 covers 7 bases. The CDR3 is made up of 13 amino acids. Trimming took 4 bases from V and 4 from J; bases not matched to a gene: 3. Germline V gene sequence: CDR1 MNHEY, CDR2 SMNVEV (reference sequence).

The chain's CDR3 is CASSEEGQGSYEQYF. CDR3 sequence (DNA): TGTGCCAGCAGCGAAGAGGGACAGGGATCCTACGAGCAGTACTTC. The rearrangement links TRBV13 to TRBJ2-7; TRBD1 aligns across 9 bases. The V segment lost 5 bases and the J segment 1 base; nucleotides outside the gene matches: 6. The CDR3 length is 15 residues. The germline CDR1 and CDR2 sequences are PRHDT and FYEKMQ (reference sequence).

The count of this clone is one. The CDR3 sequence is CASSFPDRDHIQYF. CDR3 sequence (DNA): TGTGCCAGCAGCTTCCCGGACAGGGACCACATTCAGTACTTC. The gene calls are TRBV5-4 and TRBJ2-4, with 8 bases identical to TRBD1. CDR1 SGHNT and CDR2 YYREEE come from the germline V gene (reference sequence). The length of the CDR3 is 14 residues. The V segment lost 2 bases and the J segment 8 bases; nucleotides outside the gene matches: 6.

The rearrangement links TRBV19 to TRBJ1-1; 7 bases are a match to TRBD1. Trimming removed 7 bases from V and 0 bases from J; junction bases left unmatched: 20. Germline loops: CDR1 LNHDA, CDR2 SQIVND (reference sequence). This CDR3 region has 19 residues. CDR3 sequence (DNA): TGTGCCAGTATTTCCTTAGAGGGGACGGCAGGGGGGATGAACACTGAAGCTTTCTTT. Translated, it gives CASISLEGTAGGMNTEAFF.

In nucleotides, the CDR3 is TGTGCCAGCAGTGAGTCAACCGGTGGCTACACCTTC. The encoded protein is CASSESTGGYTF. The chain links TRBV25-1 to TRBJ1-2, with D hard to call. In germline, CDR1 is MGHDK, CDR2 SYGVNS. V was clipped by 3 bases and J by 7 bases, with 9 bases between them. CDR3 length equals 12 residues.